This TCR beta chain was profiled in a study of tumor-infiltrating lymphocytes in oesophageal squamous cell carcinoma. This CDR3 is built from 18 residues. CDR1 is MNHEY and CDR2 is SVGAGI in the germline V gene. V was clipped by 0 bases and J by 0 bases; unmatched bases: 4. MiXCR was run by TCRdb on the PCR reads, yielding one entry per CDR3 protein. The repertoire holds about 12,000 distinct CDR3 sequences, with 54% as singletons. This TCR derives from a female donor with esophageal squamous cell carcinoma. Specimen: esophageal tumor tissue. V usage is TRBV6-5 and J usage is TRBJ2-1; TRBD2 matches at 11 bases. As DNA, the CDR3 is TGTGCCAGCAGTTACTCTTTTAGCGGGGGGGCCTCCTACAATGAGCAGTTCTTC. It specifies CASSYSFSGGASYNEQFF.